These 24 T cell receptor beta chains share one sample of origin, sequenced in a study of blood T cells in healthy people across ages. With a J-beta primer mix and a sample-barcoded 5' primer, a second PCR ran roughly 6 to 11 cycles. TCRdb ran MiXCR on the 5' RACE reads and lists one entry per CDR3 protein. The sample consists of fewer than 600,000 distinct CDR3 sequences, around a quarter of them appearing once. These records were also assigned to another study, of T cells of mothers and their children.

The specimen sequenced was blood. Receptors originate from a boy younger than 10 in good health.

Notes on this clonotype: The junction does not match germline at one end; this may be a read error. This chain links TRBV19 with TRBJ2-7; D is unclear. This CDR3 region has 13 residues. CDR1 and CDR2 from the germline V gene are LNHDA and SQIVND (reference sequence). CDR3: CASSIESRGEQCF. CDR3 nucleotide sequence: TGTGCCAGTAGTATAGAGTCCCGAGGCGAGCAGTGCTTC.

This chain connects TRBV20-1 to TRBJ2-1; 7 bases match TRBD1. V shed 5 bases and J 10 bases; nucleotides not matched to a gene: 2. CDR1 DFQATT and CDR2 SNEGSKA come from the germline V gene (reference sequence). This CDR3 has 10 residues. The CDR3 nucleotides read TGCAGTGCTTACAGGGGCGAGCAGTTCTTC. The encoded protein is CSAYRGEQFF.

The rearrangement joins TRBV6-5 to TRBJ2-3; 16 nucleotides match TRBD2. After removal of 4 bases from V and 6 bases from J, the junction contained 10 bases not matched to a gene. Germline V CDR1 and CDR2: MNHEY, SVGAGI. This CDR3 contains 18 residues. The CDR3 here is CASSSLGLAGGPGDTQYF. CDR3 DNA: TGTGCCAGCAGTTCCCTGGGACTAGCGGGAGGGCCGGGCGATACGCAGTATTTT.

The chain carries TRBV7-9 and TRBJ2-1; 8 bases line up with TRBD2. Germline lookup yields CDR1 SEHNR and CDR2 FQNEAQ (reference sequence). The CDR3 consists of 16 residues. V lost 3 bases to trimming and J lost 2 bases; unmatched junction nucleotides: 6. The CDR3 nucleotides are TGTGCCAGCAGCTTGGGACGGGAGGGCGCCTACAATGAGCAGTTCTTC. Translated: CASSLGREGAYNEQFF.

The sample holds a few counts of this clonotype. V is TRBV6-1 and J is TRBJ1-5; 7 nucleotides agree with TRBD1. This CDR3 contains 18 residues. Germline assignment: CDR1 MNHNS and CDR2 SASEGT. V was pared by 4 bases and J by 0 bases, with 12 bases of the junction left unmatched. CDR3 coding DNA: TGTGCCAGCAGTGGAGTTAAGGACAGGACGTATAGCAATCAGCCCCAGCATTTT. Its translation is CASSGVKDRTYSNQPQHF.

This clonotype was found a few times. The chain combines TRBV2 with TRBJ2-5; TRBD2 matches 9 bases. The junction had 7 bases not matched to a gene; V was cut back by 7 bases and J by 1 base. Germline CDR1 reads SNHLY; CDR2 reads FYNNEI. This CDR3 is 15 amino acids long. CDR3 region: CASNPSGEPQETQYF. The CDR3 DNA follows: TGTGCCAGCAATCCTAGCGGGGAGCCCCAAGAGACCCAGTACTTC.

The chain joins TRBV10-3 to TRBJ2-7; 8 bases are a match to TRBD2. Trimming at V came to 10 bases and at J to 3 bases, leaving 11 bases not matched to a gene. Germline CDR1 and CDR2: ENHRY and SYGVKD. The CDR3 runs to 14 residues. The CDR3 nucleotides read TGTGCCACCCGAGCAGCGGGAGAGTTCTACGAGCAGTACTTC. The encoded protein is CATRAAGEFYEQYF.

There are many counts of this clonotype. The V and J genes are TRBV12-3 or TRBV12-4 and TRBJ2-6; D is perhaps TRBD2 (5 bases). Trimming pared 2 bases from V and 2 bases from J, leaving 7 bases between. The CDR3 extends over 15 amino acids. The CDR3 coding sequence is TGTGCCAGCAGTTTACGAGGGACTGGGGCCAACGTCCTGACTTTC. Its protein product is CASSLRGTGANVLTF.

The CDR3 sequence: CASRPTGSGTETQYF. CDR3 DNA: TGTGCCAGCAGGCCGACAGGTTCCGGGACAGAGACCCAGTACTTC. V is TRBV6-2 or TRBV6-3 and J is TRBJ2-5; a possible D gene is TRBD1 (6 bases). The V gene's germline CDR1 is MNHEY and CDR2 SVGEGT. Trimming pared 6 bases from V and 4 bases from J, leaving 18 bases between. The CDR3 has 15 residues.

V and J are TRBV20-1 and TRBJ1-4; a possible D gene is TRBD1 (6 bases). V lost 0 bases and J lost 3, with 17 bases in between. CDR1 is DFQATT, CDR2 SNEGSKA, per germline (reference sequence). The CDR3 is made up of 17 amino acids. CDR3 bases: TGCAGTGCTAGAGACCTAACTGGACAGATTCCTAATGAAAAACTGTTTTTT. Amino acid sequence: CSARDLTGQIPNEKLFF.

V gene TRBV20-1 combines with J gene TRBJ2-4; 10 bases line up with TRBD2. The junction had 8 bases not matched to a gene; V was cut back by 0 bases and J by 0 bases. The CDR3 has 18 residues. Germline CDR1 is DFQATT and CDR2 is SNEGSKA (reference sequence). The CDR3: CSARDKRGGDLAKNIQYF. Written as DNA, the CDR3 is TGCAGTGCTAGAGATAAGCGGGGGGGTGACCTAGCCAAAAACATTCAGTACTTC.

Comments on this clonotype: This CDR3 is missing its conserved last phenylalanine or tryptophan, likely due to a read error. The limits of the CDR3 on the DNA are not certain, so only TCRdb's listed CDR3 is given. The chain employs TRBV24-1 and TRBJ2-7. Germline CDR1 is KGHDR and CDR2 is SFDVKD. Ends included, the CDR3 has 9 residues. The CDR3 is CATSDLYQY.

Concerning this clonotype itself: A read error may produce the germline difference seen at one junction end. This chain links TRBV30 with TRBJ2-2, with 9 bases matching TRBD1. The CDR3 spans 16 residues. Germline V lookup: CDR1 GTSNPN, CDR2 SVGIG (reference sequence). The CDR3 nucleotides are TGTGCCTGGAGTGGAGGGACAGGGCAGAACTCCGGGGAGCTGTTTTTT. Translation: CAWSGGTGQNSGELFF.

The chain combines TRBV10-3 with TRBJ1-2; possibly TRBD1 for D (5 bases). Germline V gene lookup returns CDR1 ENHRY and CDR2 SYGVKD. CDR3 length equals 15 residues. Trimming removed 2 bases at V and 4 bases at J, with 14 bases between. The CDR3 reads CAISERATEVYGYTF. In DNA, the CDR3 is TGTGCCATCAGTGAGCGAGCGACAGAGGTCTATGGCTACACCTTC.

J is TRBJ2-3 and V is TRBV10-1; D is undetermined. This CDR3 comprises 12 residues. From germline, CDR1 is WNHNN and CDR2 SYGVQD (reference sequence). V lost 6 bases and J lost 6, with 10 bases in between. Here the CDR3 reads CASSGPVDTQYF. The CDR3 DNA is TGCGCCAGCAGCGGGCCTGTGGATACGCAGTATTTT.

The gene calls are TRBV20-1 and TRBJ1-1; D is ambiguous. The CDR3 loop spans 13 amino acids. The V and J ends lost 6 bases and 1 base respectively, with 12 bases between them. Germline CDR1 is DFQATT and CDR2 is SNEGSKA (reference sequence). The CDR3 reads CSAVGRRNTEAFF. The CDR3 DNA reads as TGCAGTGCCGTGGGAAGACGGAACACTGAAGCTTTCTTT.

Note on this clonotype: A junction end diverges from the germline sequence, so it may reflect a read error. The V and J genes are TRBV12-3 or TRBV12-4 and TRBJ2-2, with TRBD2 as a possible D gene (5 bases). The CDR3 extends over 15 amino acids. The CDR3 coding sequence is TGTGCCAGCAGTCCCGGGGATAAGAACACCGGGGATCTGTTTTTT. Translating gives CASSPGDKNTGDLFF.

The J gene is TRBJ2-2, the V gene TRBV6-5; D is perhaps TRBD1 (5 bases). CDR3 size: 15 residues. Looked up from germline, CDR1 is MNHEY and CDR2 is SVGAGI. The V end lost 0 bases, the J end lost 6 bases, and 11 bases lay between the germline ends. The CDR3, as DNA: TGTGCCAGCAGTTACTCGGGGCAGGTCGCCGGGGAGCTGTTTTTT. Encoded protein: CASSYSGQVAGELFF.

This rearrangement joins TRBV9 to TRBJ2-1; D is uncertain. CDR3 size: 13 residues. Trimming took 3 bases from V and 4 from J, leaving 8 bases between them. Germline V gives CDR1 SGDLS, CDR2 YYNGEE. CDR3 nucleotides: TGTGCCAGCAGCGCTACAGATTACAATGAGCAGTTCTTC. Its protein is CASSATDYNEQFF.

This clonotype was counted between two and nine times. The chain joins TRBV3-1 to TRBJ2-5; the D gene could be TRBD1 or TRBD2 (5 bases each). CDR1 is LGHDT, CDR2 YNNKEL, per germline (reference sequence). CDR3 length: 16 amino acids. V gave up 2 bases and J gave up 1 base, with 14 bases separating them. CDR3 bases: TGTGCCAGCAGCCAACCCGGGACGGACTTCCAAGAGACCCAGTACTTC. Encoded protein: CASSQPGTDFQETQYF.

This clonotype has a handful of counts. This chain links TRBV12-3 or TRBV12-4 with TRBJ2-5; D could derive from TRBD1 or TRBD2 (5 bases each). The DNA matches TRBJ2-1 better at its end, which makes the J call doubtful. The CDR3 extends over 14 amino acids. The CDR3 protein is CASSPGAFYNEQFF. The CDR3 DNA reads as TGTGCCAGCAGTCCCGGGGCCTTCTACAATGAGCAGTTCTTC.

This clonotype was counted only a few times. As DNA, the CDR3 is TGTGCCAGCTCACCTGGACAGGTTAGCAATCAGCCCCAGCATTTT. This encodes CASSPGQVSNQPQHF. The rearrangement uses TRBV18 and TRBJ1-5; 7 positions match TRBD1. V lost 3 bases, J lost 0 bases, and 2 bases stayed unmatched. This CDR3 spans 15 amino acids. Germline V gene data show CDR1 as KGHSH and CDR2 as LQKENI.

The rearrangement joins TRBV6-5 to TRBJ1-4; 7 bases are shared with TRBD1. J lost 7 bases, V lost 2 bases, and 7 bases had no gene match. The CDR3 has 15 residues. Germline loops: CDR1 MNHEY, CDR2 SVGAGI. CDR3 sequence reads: CASSYGPWTGEKLFF. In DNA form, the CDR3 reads TGTGCCAGCAGTTACGGCCCCTGGACAGGTGAAAAACTGTTTTTT.

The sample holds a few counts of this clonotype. Here the CDR3 reads CASSPPQGGTEAFF. In nucleotides, the CDR3 is TGTGCCAGCAGCCCCCCCCAGGGAGGTACTGAAGCTTTCTTT. The rearrangement links TRBV3-1 to TRBJ1-1; TRBD1 is a possible D gene (5 bases). Looked up from germline, CDR1 is LGHDT and CDR2 is YNNKEL (reference sequence). The CDR3 runs 14 residues. V lost 4 bases, J lost 5 bases, and 14 bases lay in between.